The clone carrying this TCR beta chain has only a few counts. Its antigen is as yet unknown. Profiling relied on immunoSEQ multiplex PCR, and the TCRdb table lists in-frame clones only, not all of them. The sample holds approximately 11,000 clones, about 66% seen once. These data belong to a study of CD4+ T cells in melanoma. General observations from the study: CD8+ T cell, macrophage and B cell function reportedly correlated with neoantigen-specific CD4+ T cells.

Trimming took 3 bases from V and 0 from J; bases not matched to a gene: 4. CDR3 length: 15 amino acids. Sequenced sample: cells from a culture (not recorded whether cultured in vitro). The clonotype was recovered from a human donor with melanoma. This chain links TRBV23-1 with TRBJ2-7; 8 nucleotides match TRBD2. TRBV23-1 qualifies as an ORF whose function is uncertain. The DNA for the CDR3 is TGCGCCAGCAGTCATTTAGCGGGACCCTCCTACGAGCAGTACTTC. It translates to CASSHLAGPSYEQYF.